This TCR beta chain comes out of a study of cytomegalovirus exposure and HLA in healthy donors. Study context: An analysis done earlier identified 117 million unique TCR beta sequences from about 179 million T cells. Study observations and caveats: With later analysis, a missense DCLRE1C variant became linked to TCR beta V- and J-gene trimming.

Concerning this clone: What it binds is unknown.

The PCR had 60 Vbeta and 13 Jbeta primers. Clones were read by immunoSEQ multiplex PCR, and TCRdb kept only the in-frame ones, dropping some. Here the sample spans 55,000 or so clones, around 80% being singletons. The V gene's germline CDR1 is SEHNR and CDR2 FQNEAQ (reference sequence). V lost 0 bases, J lost 6 bases, and 8 bases lay in between. The CDR3 length is 13 residues. The sequencing sample was made of PBMCs. The receptor was isolated from a man in his fifties or sixties in good health and CMV-seronegative. The chain links TRBV7-9 to TRBJ1-2; D is undetermined. The CDR3: CASSLAYGDGYTF. The DNA of the CDR3 is TGTGCCAGCAGCTTAGCGTACGGGGATGGCTACACCTTC.